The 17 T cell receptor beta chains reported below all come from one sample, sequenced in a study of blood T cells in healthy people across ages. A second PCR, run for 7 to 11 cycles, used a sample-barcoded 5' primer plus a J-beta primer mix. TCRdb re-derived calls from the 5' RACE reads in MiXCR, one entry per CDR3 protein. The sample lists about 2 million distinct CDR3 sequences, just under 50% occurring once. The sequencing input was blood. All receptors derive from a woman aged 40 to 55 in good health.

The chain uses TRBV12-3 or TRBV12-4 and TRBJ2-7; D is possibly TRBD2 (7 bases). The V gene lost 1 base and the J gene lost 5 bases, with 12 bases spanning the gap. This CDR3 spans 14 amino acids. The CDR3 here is CASSLGRGGDEQYF. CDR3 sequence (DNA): TGTGCCAGCAGTTTAGGGAGGGGGGGCGACGAGCAGTACTTC.

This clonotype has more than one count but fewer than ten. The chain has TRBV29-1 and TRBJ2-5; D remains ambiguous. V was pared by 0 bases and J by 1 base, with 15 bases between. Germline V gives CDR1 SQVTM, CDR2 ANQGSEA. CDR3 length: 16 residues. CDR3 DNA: TGCAGCGTTGAAGATCTGGGCAGCGCTTTCCAAGAGACCCAGTACTTC. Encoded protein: CSVEDLGSAFQETQYF. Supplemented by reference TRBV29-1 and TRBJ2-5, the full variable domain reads SAVISQKPSRDICQRGTSLTIQCQVDSQVTMMFWYRQQPGQSLTLIATANQGSEATYESGFVIDKFPISRPNLTFSTLTVSNMSPEDSSIYLCSVEDLGSAFQETQYFGPGTRLLVL.

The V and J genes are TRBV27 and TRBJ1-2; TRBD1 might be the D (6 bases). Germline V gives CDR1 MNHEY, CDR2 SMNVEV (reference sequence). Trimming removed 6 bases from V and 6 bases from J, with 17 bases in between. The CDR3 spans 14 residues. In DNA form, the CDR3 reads TGTGCCAGCAGGACGAGGGGGGCGTTTCATGGCTACACCTTC. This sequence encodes CASRTRGAFHGYTF.

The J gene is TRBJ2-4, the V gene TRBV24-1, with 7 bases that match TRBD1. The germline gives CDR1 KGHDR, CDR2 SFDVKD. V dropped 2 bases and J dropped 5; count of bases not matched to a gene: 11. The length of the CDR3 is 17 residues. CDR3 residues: CATSDWGRGQEENIQYF. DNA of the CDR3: TGTGCCACCAGTGATTGGGGAAGGGGGCAGGAGGAAAACATTCAGTACTTC.

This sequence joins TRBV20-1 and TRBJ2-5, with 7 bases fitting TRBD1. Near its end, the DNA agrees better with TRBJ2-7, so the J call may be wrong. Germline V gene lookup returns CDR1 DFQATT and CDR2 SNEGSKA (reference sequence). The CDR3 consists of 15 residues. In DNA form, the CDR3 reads TGCAGTGCCAATTACCCGAGACAGGGCCACTACGAGCAGTACTTC. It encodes CSANYPRQGHYEQYF.

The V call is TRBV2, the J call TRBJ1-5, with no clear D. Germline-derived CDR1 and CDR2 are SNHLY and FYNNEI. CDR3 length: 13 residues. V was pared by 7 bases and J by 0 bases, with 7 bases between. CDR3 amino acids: CASTINSNQPQHF. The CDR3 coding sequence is TGTGCCAGCACGATTAATAGCAATCAGCCCCAGCATTTT. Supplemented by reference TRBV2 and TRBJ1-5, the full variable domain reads EPEVTQTPSHQVTQMGQEVILRCVPISNHLYFYWYRQILGQKVEFLVSFYNNEISEKSEIFDDQFSVERPDGSNFTLKIRSTKLEDSAMYFCASTINSNQPQHFGDGTRLSIL.

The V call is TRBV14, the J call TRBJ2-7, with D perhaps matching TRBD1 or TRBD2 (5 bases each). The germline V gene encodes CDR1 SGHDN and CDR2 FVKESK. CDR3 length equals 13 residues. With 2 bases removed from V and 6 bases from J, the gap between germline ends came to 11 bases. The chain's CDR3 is CASSQWDGSEQYF. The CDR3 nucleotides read TGTGCCAGCAGCCAATGGGACGGTAGCGAGCAGTACTTC.

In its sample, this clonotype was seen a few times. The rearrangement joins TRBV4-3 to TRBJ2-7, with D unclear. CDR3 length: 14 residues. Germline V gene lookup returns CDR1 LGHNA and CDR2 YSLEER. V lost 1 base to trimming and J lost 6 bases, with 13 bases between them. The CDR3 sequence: CASSQGVPLVEQYF. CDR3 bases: TGCGCCAGCAGCCAAGGTGTACCCTTGGTCGAGCAGTACTTC.

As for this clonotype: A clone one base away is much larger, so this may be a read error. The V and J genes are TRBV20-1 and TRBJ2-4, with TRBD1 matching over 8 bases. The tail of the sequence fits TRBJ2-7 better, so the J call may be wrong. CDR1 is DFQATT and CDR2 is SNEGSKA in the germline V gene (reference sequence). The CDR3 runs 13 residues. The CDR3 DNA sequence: TGCAGTGCAGTGACGGACAGGGACAACGAGCAGTACTTC. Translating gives CSAVTDRDNEQYF.

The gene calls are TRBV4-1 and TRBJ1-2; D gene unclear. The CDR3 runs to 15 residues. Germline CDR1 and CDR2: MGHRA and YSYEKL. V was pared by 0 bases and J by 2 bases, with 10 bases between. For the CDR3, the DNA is TGCGCCAGCAGCCAAGAAGTCGGACTAAACTATGGCTACACCTTC. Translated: CASSQEVGLNYGYTF.

The CDR3 region is CASGPRGRINSPLHF. The CDR3 DNA is TGTGCCAGTGGCCCTCGGGGACGGATTAATTCACCCCTCCACTTT. The chain carries TRBV27 and TRBJ1-6, with TRBD1 as a possible D gene (5 bases). This CDR3 has 15 residues. CDR1 and CDR2 (germline): MNHEY, SMNVEV (reference sequence). With 9 bases removed from V and 6 bases from J, the gap between germline ends came to 18 bases.

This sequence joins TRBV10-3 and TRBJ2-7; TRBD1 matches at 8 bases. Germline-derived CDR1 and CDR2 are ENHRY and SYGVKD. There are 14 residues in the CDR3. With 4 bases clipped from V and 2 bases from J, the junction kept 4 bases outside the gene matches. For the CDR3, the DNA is TGTGCCATCAGTGTGGAGGGACAGGCCTACGAGCAGTACTTC. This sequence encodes CAISVEGQAYEQYF.

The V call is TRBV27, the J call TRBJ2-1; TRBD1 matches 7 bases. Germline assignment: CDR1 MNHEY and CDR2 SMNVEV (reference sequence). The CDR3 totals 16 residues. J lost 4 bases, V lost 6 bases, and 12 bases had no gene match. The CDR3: CASSPQGQTPYNEQFF. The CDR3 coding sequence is TGTGCCAGCAGCCCACAGGGACAGACCCCTTACAATGAGCAGTTCTTC.

As DNA, the CDR3 is TGTGCCAGCAGTGGGTTTGGGGCAGATACGCAGTATTTT. It translates to CASSGFGADTQYF. The chain carries TRBV12-3 or TRBV12-4 and TRBJ2-3; D uncertain. V lost 5 bases, J lost 4 bases, and 10 bases lay in between. This CDR3 region has 13 residues.

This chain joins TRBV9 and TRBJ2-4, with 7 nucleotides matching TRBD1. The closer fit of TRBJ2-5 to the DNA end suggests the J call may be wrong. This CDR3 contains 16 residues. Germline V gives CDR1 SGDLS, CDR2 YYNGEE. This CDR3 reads CASSGPQGSVEETQYF. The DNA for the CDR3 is TGTGCCAGCAGCGGCCCACAGGGGTCCGTCGAAGAGACCCAGTACTTC.

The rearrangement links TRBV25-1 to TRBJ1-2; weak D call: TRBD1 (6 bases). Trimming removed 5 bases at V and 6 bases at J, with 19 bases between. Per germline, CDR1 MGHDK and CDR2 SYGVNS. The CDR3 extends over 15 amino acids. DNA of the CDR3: TGTGCCAGCAGTCCTTCGGGCAGGGGCGGTCATGGCTACACCTTC. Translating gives CASSPSGRGGHGYTF.

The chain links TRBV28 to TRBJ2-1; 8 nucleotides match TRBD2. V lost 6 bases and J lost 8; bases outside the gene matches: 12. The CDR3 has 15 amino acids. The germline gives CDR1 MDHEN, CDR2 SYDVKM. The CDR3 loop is CASSSTGTSIYEQFF. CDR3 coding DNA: TGTGCCAGCAGCTCAACCGGGACTAGTATCTATGAGCAGTTCTTC.